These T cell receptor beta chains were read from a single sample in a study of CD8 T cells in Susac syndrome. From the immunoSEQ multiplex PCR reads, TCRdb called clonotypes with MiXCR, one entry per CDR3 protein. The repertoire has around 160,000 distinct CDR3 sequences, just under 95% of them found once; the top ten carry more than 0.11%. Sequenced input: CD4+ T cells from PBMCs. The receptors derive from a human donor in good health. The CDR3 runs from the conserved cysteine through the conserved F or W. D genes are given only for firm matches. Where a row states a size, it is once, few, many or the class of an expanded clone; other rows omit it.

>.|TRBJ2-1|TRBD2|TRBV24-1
TGTGCCACCAGTGATTCGAGCGGGGGGGCCTACAATGAGCAGTTCTTC
CATSDSSGGAYNEQFF
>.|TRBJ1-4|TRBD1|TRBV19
TGTGCCAGTAGCCGGACAGGATCTAATGAAAAACTGTTTTTT
CASSRTGSNEKLFF
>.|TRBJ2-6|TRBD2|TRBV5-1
TGCGCCAGCAGCTTGGCGGGGGGTGGAGGGGCCAACGTCCTGACTTTC
CASSLAGGGGANVLTF
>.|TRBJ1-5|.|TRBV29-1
TGCAGCGTTGGAAAGGGAAACAATCAGCCCCAGCATTTT
CSVGKGNNQPQHF
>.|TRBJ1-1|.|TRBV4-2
TGTGCCAGCAGCCAGCTGGGGCCCGGGACCACTGAAGCTTTCTTT
CASSQLGPGTTEAFF
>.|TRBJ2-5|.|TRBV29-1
TGCAGCCTCGGGACGGGGCAGACCCAGTACTTC
CSLGTGQTQYF
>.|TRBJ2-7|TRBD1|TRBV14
TGTGCCAGCCCTGCCCCGGGACAGGGCGCCTACGAGCAGTACTTC
CASPAPGQGAYEQYF
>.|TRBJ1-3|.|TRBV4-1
TGCGCCAGCAGCCAAGATTCGGGCTTGGCCTCTGGAAACACCATATATTTT
CASSQDSGLASGNTIYF
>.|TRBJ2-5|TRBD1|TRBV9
TGTGCCAGCAGCCCTCCCGGGACAGCGCAAGAGACCCAGTACTTC
CASSPPGTAQETQYF
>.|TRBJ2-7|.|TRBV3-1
TGTGCCAGCAGCCAAGAACATGGGGGCCGGCAGTACTTC
CASSQEHGGRQYF
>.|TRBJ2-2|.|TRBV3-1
TGTGCCAGCAGCCCCAGGGACCGGACCGGGGAGCTGTTTTTT
CASSPRDRTGELFF
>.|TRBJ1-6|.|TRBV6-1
TGTGCCAGCAGTTATCAGGGAAACTATAATTCACCCCTCCACTTT
CASSYQGNYNSPLHF
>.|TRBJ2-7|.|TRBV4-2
TGTGCCAGCAGCCAAGATGGCTCCTACGAGCAGTACTTC
CASSQDGSYEQYF
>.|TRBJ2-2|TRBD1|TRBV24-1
TGTGCCACCAGTGGAAACAGGGGGATTATTCCCGGGGAGCTGTTTTTT
CATSGNRGIIPGELFF
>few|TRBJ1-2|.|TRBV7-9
TGTGCCAGCAGCTTAGGCGAATATGGCTACACCTTC
CASSLGEYGYTF
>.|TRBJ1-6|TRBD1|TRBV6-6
TGTGCCACCAAAGGCAGGGGGGATAATTCACCCCTCCACTTT
CATKGRGDNSPLHF
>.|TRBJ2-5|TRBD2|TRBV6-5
TGTGCCAGCAGTTACTCTGCTAGCGGGCAAGAGACCCAGTACTTC
CASSYSASGQETQYF
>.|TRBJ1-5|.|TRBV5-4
TGTGCCAGCAGCTTGGATCCCTTGGGGCCCCAGCATTTT
CASSLDPLGPQHF
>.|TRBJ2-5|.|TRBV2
TGTGCCAGCACAACGAAAGAGACCCAGTACTTC
CASTTKETQYF
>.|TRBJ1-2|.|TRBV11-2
TGTGCCAGCAGCTCTCCACAGCGCTATGGCTACACCTTC
CASSSPQRYGYTF
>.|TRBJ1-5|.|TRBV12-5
TGTGCTAGTGCTTTGACATCGGAGGGGCAGCCCCAGCATTTT
CASALTSEGQPQHF
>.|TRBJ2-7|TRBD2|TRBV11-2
TGTGCCAGCAGCCCGAGGGCTAGCGGGAGCGAGCAGTACTTC
CASSPRASGSEQYF
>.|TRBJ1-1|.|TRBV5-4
TGTGCCACCAGGAAGGCATCCCGGGACACTGAAGCTTTCTTT
CATRKASRDTEAFF
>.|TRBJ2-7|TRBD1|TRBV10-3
TGTGCCATCAGTGAGGGGGGGGACAGGGCGGGCGAGCAGTACTTC
CAISEGGDRAGEQYF
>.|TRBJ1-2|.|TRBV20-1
TGCAGTGCTAGTGACCAGGCAAACTATGGCTACACCTTC
CSASDQANYGYTF
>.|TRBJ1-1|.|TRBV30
TGTGCCTGGAGTAGGACGGCAGCCACTGAAGCTTTCTTT
CAWSRTAATEAFF
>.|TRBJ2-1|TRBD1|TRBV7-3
TGTGCCAGCAGCAAGGGACAGGGACTCTACAATGAGCAGTTCTTC
CASSKGQGLYNEQFF
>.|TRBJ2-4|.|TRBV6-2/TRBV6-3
TGTGCCAGCAGTTTCCAAAACATTCAGTACTTC
CASSFQNIQYF
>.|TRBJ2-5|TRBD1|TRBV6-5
TGTGCCAGCAGTTACAGCGACAGGGGGTTAGAGGAGACCCAGTACTTC
CASSYSDRGLEETQYF
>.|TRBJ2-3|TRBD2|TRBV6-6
TGTGCCAGCAGACAACTAGCGGGGGCCGGTACGCAGTATTTT
CASRQLAGAGTQYF
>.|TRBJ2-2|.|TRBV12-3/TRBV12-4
TGTGCCAGCAGTCTCTACAGGGACACCGGGGAGCTGTTTTTT
CASSLYRDTGELFF
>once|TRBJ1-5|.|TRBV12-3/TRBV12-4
TGTGCCAGCAGTTCGCCCGGCCTAGGGCAGCCCCAGCATTTT
CASSSPGLGQPQHF
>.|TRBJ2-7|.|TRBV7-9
TGTGCCAGCAGCGGGAACAGCCCCTACGAGCAGTACTTC
CASSGNSPYEQYF
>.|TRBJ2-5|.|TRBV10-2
TGCGCCAGCAGTGAGCGGGGGTCGAGGGGAGAGACCCAGTACTTC
CASSERGSRGETQYF
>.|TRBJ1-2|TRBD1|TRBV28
TGTGCCAGCAGTTCCCAGGGGGCGGGTAACTATGGCTACACCTTC
CASSSQGAGNYGYTF
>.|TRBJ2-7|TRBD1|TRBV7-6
TGTGCCAGCAGCCTCCGACAGGGGAGAAACGAGCAGTACTTC
CASSLRQGRNEQYF
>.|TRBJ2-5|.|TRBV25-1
TGTGCCAGCAGTGATCCTCGGGGTGGGGAGACCCAGTACTTC
CASSDPRGGETQYF
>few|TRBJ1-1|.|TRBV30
TGTGCCTCCTCTAGCACTGAAGCTTTCTTT
CASSSTEAFF
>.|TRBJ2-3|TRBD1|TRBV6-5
TGTGCCAGCAGTCAAGACAGGGGCACAGATACGCAGTATTTT
CASSQDRGTDTQYF
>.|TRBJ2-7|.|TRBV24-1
TGTGCCACCAGTGATGGGAACGAGCAGTACTTC
CATSDGNEQYF
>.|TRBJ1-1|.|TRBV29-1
TGCAGCGTTGAAGATCCAGGCACTGAAGCTTTCTTT
CSVEDPGTEAFF
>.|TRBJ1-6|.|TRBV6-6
TGTGCCAGCAGGTCGTGGGATAATTCACCCCTCCACTTT
CASRSWDNSPLHF
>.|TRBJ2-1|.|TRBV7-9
TGTGCCAGCAGCCCGCGATTACACAGTGACAATGAGCAGTTCTTC
CASSPRLHSDNEQFF
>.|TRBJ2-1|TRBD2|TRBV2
TGTGCCAGCAGGCGGGGGGGCCAGGGCAATGAGCAGTTCTTC
CASRRGGQGNEQFF
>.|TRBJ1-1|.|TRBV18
TGTGCCAGCTCCCGGGTGAGGGCGAACACTGAAGCTTTCTTT
CASSRVRANTEAFF
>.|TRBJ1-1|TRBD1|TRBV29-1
TGCAGCGTGGCGACAGGGTCCACTGAAGCTTTCTTT
CSVATGSTEAFF
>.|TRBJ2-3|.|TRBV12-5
TGTGCTAGTGGTTTGGTACGGGGGGCCCCAGATACGCAGTATTTT
CASGLVRGAPDTQYF
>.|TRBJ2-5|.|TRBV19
TGTGCCAGTAGTATTGACCAAGAGACCCAGTACTTC
CASSIDQETQYF
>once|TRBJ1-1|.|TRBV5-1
TGCGCCAGCAGCTCACAGGGTGTGGGGACTGAAGCTTTCTTT
CASSSQGVGTEAFF
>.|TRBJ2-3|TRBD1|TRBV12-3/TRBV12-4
TGTGCCAGCAGGCTACCGGGACAGGGGACAGATACGCAGTATTTT
CASRLPGQGTDTQYF
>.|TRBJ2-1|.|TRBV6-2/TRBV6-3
TGTGCCAGCAGTTACATCAATGAGCAGTTCTTC
CASSYINEQFF
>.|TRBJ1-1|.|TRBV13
TGTGCCAGCATCCATGGGGTGAGCAACACTGAAGCTTTCTTT
CASIHGVSNTEAFF
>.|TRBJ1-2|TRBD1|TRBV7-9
TGTGCCACCTCCACGGGACAGGCCTATGGCTACACCTTC
CATSTGQAYGYTF
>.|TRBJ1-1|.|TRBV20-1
TGCAGTGCTAGAGATAGAAGGGCAAACACTGAAGCTTTCTTT
CSARDRRANTEAFF